This TCR beta chain was profiled in a study of shared clonotypes between healthy human individuals. Study information: A donor's plate count was three for CD4 naive and three for CD4 memory; CD8 naive had two and CD8 memory one.

Trimming took 3 bases from V and 4 from J; bases not matched to a gene: 8. Germline assignment: CDR1 LNHDA and CDR2 SQIVND (reference sequence). This CDR3 is built from 16 residues. Generated by immunoSEQ multiplex PCR, the TCRdb table keeps only in-frame clones and is missing some. The sample has about 1.1 million clones, 60% to 85% seen once. The chain has TRBV19 and TRBJ2-2; 7 nucleotides agree with TRBD1. The receptor was isolated from a man aged 18-30 years in good health. Some clones in this sample may be carry-over from other donors' samples. Sequences were obtained from memory CD4+ T cells from PBMCs. Subset in this sample: CD45RA-negative fraction. The CDR3: CASSITGAGSTGELFF. CDR3 coding DNA: TGTGCCAGTAGTATCACAGGGGCTGGTAGCACCGGGGAGCTGTTTTTT.